This T cell receptor beta chain is drawn from a study of blood T cell repertoires in COVID-19. Whole-study context: The United States, Italy and Spain provided the acute and convalescent COVID-19 samples. T cells, B-cell-depleted T cells, or PBMCs supplied cDNA or gDNA.

After removal of 5 bases from V and 7 bases from J, the junction contained 10 bases not matched to a gene. CDR3 length equals 14 residues. CDR1 is MNHEY, CDR2 SVGAGI, per germline. Per the original methods: Amplification from reference gene primers served as the basis for estimated nucleated cell counts. Sequencing was performed with immunoSEQ multiplex PCR; in TCRdb, only in-frame clones are kept and a portion is missing. D and trimming were read from the DNA, whereas the V and J calls and clone size are those reported in that table. The repertoire has about 360,000 clones, around 86% of them found once; the top ten carry less than 3.5%.

The receptor comes from a human donor in a cohort sampled during active COVID-19. V usage is TRBV6-5 and J usage is TRBJ1-1, with 7 positions matching TRBD1. The specimen sequenced was peripheral blood. The CDR3 is CASSQSAGQVEAFF. The CDR3 region has the DNA TGTGCCAGCAGTCAGAGTGCCGGACAGGTTGAAGCTTTCTTT.